This T cell receptor (beta chain) was captured by sequencing in a study of neurological immune-mediated disorders. Points on this clonotype: Its antigen is not known. Sequence at one end of the junction differs from germline and may be a read error.

The CDR3 runs 13 residues. Germline V lookup: CDR1 SGHVS, CDR2 FNYEAQ. TCRdb reprocessed the 5' RACE reads with MiXCR, giving one entry per CDR3 protein. This table holds about 55,000 distinct CDR3 sequences, around 3.8% found once. Overall study findings and caveats: HTLV-1-associated myelopathy had the most TCR clonal expansion, whereas multiple sclerosis had the least (lower than in healthy controls).

Sequencing was carried out using CD4+ T cells from blood. This receptor was identified in a middle-aged woman with multiple sclerosis. The V gene is TRBV7-6, the J gene TRBJ1-2, with no clear D. DNA for the CDR3: TGTGCCAGTAGCTTGGAAATCCAAGATGGCTACACCTTC. Amino acid sequence: CASSLEIQDGYTF.